These 24 T cell receptor beta chains were sequenced from one sample in a study of T-cell memory formation after mild COVID-19. One entry per CDR3 protein results from TCRdb running MiXCR on the 5' RACE reads. The sample records 100,000 to 140,000 distinct CDR3 sequences, 14% being singletons. The sequenced material came from PBMCs or a T cell subset sorted from them (not recorded which). Every receptor here comes from a man younger than 35 who had mild COVID-19 (a few samples of this study predate the infection). Cell type and time point are not known.

The table lists this clonotype with a few counts. The chain links TRBV12-3 or TRBV12-4 to TRBJ1-2; D might be TRBD1 (5 bases). The CDR3 covers 13 residues. V was shortened by 6 bases and J by 5 bases, with 13 bases between the two germline ends. CDR3 bases: TGTGCCAGCAGCACGGACATTGTATATGGCTACACCTTC. It translates to CASSTDIVYGYTF.

This clonotype was seen many times. The chain employs TRBV7-9 and TRBJ2-7; D is undetermined. CDR1 and CDR2 (germline): SEHNR, FQNEAQ (reference sequence). There are 18 residues in the CDR3. V was clipped by 3 bases and J by 3 bases, with 24 bases between them. The DNA for the CDR3 is TGTGCCAGCAGCTTCTACCCCATGACGCGTCATAAAGGCTACGAGCAGTACTTC. Its translation is CASSFYPMTRHKGYEQYF.

The genes are TRBV4-1 and TRBJ2-7, with 8 bases identical to TRBD1. J gave up 4 bases and V 0 bases, and 17 bases lay outside the gene matches. CDR1 and CDR2 (germline): MGHRA, YSYEKL. This CDR3 comprises 19 residues. This CDR3 reads CASSQDPQGARYGDYEQYF. In DNA form, the CDR3 reads TGCGCCAGCAGCCAAGATCCCCAGGGGGCGCGGTATGGTGATTACGAGCAGTACTTC.

This clonotype was counted ten times or more. The chain combines TRBV19 with TRBJ2-1, with a possible D match to TRBD1 (6 bases). The CDR3 extends over 17 amino acids. With 2 bases removed from V and 3 bases from J, the gap between germline ends came to 17 bases. Germline values: CDR1 LNHDA, CDR2 SQIVND (reference sequence). CDR3 DNA sequence: TGTGCCAGTAGTATAAAGCCCCTCTTACAGGGCTACAATGAGCAGTTCTTC. Translated: CASSIKPLLQGYNEQFF.

This clonotype was seen a handful of times. The chain combines TRBV29-1 with TRBJ2-3; no clear D. Germline-derived CDR1 and CDR2 are SQVTM and ANQGSEA. V was cut by 7 bases and J by 3 bases, with 8 bases left in between. The CDR3 runs to 11 residues. The CDR3 region is CSGWGTDTQYF. CDR3 in DNA: TGCAGCGGATGGGGTACAGATACGCAGTATTTT.

This clonotype was counted a few times. The J gene is TRBJ2-7, the V gene TRBV7-6; perhaps TRBD1 as D (5 bases). There are 16 residues in the CDR3. Trimming left V 1 base short and J 12 bases short, with 25 bases between. The germline V gene has CDR1 SGHVS and CDR2 FNYEAQ. Here the CDR3 DNA reads TGTGCCAGCAGCTTAGTCCAGGGCCAAATTTCCCATGGTTGGTACTTC. This translates into CASSLVQGQISHGWYF.

The genes are TRBV6-2 or TRBV6-3 and TRBJ2-1, with D uncertain. Germline assignment: CDR1 MNHEY and CDR2 SVGEGT. This CDR3 region has 14 residues. With 5 bases removed from V and 5 bases from J, the gap between germline ends came to 13 bases. CDR3 protein: CASSHTRLDNEQFF. The CDR3, as DNA: TGTGCCAGCAGTCACACGCGCTTGGACAATGAGCAGTTCTTC.

V gene TRBV9 combines with J gene TRBJ2-3, with a weak D call TRBD1 (5 bases). Germline V gives CDR1 SGDLS, CDR2 YYNGEE. Trimming took 1 base from V and 1 from J, leaving 10 bases between them. The length of the CDR3 is 15 residues. CDR3: CASSVFRVGTDTQYF. The CDR3 coding sequence is TGTGCCAGCAGCGTATTCAGGGTGGGCACAGATACGCAGTATTTT. The full variable domain, its missing parts supplied by reference TRBV9 and TRBJ2-3, is DSGVTQTPKHLITATGQRVTLRCSPRSGDLSVYWYQQSLDQGLQFLIQYYNGEERAKGNILERFSAQQFPDLHSELNLSSLELGDSALYFCASSVFRVGTDTQYFGPGTRLTVL.

This clonotype came up a few times. The rearrangement uses TRBV20-1 and TRBJ2-1; D gene uncertain. Trimming left V 3 bases short and J 12 bases short, with 9 bases between. The CDR3 has 10 residues. The V gene's germline CDR1 is DFQATT and CDR2 SNEGSKA (reference sequence). The DNA for the CDR3 is TGCAGTGCTAGTTGGGATTCGCAGTTCTTC. Protein sequence: CSASWDSQFF.

This sequence joins TRBV6-5 and TRBJ2-7, with 10 bases identical to TRBD1. Germline V gene data show CDR1 as MNHEY and CDR2 as SVGAGI. Trimming took 7 bases from V and 4 from J; bases not matched to a gene: 10. This CDR3 is 15 amino acids long. CDR3 residues: CASTTGGRGSYEQYF. DNA of the CDR3: TGTGCCAGCACGACAGGGGGCCGGGGCTCGTACGAGCAGTACTTC.

This clonotype was seen many times. CDR3 residues: CASSLAGQGSIMNTEAFF. The CDR3 DNA sequence: TGCGCCAGCAGCTTGGCCGGACAGGGGAGCATCATGAACACTGAAGCTTTCTTT. V is TRBV5-1 and J is TRBJ1-1, with 9 bases matching TRBD1. The length of the CDR3 is 18 residues. Germline lookup yields CDR1 SGHRS and CDR2 YFSETQ. The J segment lost 0 bases and the V segment lost 0 bases, leaving 9 bases of the junction unmatched.

This clonotype occurred a few times. This chain uses TRBV13 with TRBJ2-1; 8 bases align to TRBD2. The V gene's germline CDR1 is PRHDT and CDR2 FYEKMQ (reference sequence). After removal of 8 bases from V and 7 bases from J, the junction contained 10 bases not matched to a gene. This CDR3 is built from 14 residues. This chain's CDR3 is CASGRGGGINEQFF. The CDR3 nucleotides are TGTGCCAGCGGCCGGGGGGGCGGAATAAATGAGCAGTTCTTC.

This clonotype was observed a handful of times. The chain is built from TRBV12-3 or TRBV12-4 and TRBJ2-5; TRBD2 is a possible D gene (7 bases). V was cut by 1 base and J by 7 bases, with 13 bases left in between. The CDR3 is 14 amino acids. CDR3 amino acids: CASSLEGGGGTQYF. CDR3 nucleotide sequence: TGTGCCAGCAGTTTAGAGGGGGGCGGGGGGACCCAGTACTTC.

The chain recombines TRBV7-2 with TRBJ2-2, with D possibly called TRBD1 or TRBD2 (5 bases each). Germline CDR1 and CDR2: SGHTA and FQGNSA. This CDR3 region has 15 residues. V dropped 11 bases and J dropped 6 bases, with 22 bases sitting between them. Written as DNA, the CDR3 is TGTGCCGTTCACCGGGACGGTTGGTTGGCCGGGGAGCTGTTTTTT. Translation gives CAVHRDGWLAGELFF.

V and J are TRBV6-2 or TRBV6-3 and TRBJ1-6; 9 bases align to TRBD1. The CDR3 contains 14 residues. J was trimmed by 8 bases and V by 6 bases; bases with no gene match: 5. CDR1 and CDR2 from the germline V gene are MNHEY and SVGEGT. As DNA, the CDR3 is TGTGCCAGCAGGGGACAGGGTGGATATTCACCCCTCCACTTT. Encoded protein: CASRGQGGYSPLHF.

This clonotype was seen only a few times. J is TRBJ2-1 and V is TRBV2; 7 bases match TRBD2. J was trimmed by 0 bases and V by 6 bases; bases with no gene match: 2. This CDR3 spans 14 amino acids. Per the germline V gene, CDR1 is SNHLY and CDR2 is FYNNEI. CDR3 nucleotides: TGTGCCAGCAGAAGCGGGGCCTCCTACAATGAGCAGTTCTTC. It translates to CASRSGASYNEQFF.

This clonotype was seen only a few times. The gene calls are TRBV3-1 and TRBJ1-1; 7 nucleotides match TRBD1. In germline, CDR1 is LGHDT, CDR2 YNNKEL (reference sequence). The length of the CDR3 is 13 residues. After removal of 8 bases from V and 0 bases from J, the junction contained 3 bases not matched to a gene. CDR3 DNA sequence: TGTGCCAGCCAACAGGGGATGAACACTGAAGCTTTCTTT. Protein product: CASQQGMNTEAFF.

This clonotype was found many times. The J gene is TRBJ2-7, the V gene TRBV7-8, with D unclear. CDR3 length equals 12 residues. Germline V gives CDR1 SGHVS, CDR2 FQNEAQ. V lost 2 bases and J 2 bases, leaving 4 bases between the germline ends. The CDR3 nucleotides are TGTGCCAGCAGCTTACCACCCTACGAGCAGTACTTC. This codes for CASSLPPYEQYF.

The V gene is TRBV4-2, the J gene TRBJ2-1, with 12 positions matching TRBD2. The CDR3 covers 17 residues. V lost 1 base, J lost 11 bases, and 12 bases stayed unmatched. The germline V gene encodes CDR1 LGHNA and CDR2 YNFKEQ. The CDR3 here is CASSQGPGLAGRPKQFF. The CDR3 DNA reads TGTGCCAGCAGCCAAGGGCCGGGACTAGCGGGTCGTCCCAAGCAGTTCTTC.

This sequence joins TRBV10-2 and TRBJ2-7, with D perhaps TRBD2 (5 bases). Trimming removed 8 bases at V and 1 base at J, with 15 bases between. The CDR3 runs 14 residues. Germline V lookup: CDR1 WSHSY, CDR2 SAAADI. This chain's CDR3 is CASLKDGNSYEQYF. The DNA of the CDR3 is TGCGCCAGCCTCAAAGACGGGAATTCCTACGAGCAGTACTTC.

This clonotype was recorded at least ten times. The chain combines TRBV5-1 with TRBJ2-3; a possible D gene is TRBD2 (7 bases). Germline V gene lookup returns CDR1 SGHRS and CDR2 YFSETQ. Trimming took 1 base from V and 4 from J, leaving 16 bases between them. CDR3 length: 16 residues. The CDR3 is CASSLWGGRQADTQYF. The DNA for the CDR3 is TGCGCCAGCAGCTTGTGGGGGGGGCGCCAAGCAGATACGCAGTATTTT. Supplemented by reference TRBV5-1 and TRBJ2-3, the full variable domain reads KAGVTQTPRYLIKTRGQQVTLSCSPISGHRSVSWYQQTPGQGLQFLFEYFSETQRNKGNFPGRFSGRQFSNSRSEMNVSTLELGDSALYLCASSLWGGRQADTQYFGPGTRLTVL.

The rearrangement links TRBV21-1 to TRBJ2-2; the table gives TRBD1 as D, unverified against the DNA. TRBV21-1 counts as a pseudogene. The CDR3 loop spans 14 amino acids. CDR3 sequence (DNA): TGTGCCAGCAGCGCCGACAGGGAGGCCGGGGAGCTGTTTTTT. As protein: CASSADREAGELFF.

The chain couples TRBV25-1 to TRBJ2-3; TRBD2 is a possible D gene (6 bases). V lost 5 bases and J 0 bases, leaving 12 bases between the germline ends. The CDR3 has 15 residues. In germline, CDR1 is MGHDK, CDR2 SYGVNS. In DNA form, the CDR3 reads TGTGCCAGCAGTTCGGGGGTAATGAGCACAGATACGCAGTATTTT. It codes for CASSSGVMSTDTQYF.

This clonotype turned up a few times. The J gene is TRBJ2-7, the V gene TRBV11-2; the D is unclear. V was clipped by 8 bases and J by 6 bases, with 20 bases between them. Germline lookup yields CDR1 SGHAT and CDR2 FQNNGV. The CDR3 runs 14 residues. The CDR3 DNA follows: TGTGCCAGCGGGTCCTCCGGTGACGATGGCGAGCAGTACTTC. This sequence encodes CASGSSGDDGEQYF. Full variable domain (outside the CDR3, taken from reference TRBV11-2 and TRBJ2-7): EAGVAQSPRYKIIEKRQSVAFWCNPISGHATLYWYQQILGQGPKLLIQFQNNGVVDDSQLPKDRFSAERLKGVDSTLKIQPAKLEDSAVYLCASGSSGDDGEQYFGPGTRLTVT.